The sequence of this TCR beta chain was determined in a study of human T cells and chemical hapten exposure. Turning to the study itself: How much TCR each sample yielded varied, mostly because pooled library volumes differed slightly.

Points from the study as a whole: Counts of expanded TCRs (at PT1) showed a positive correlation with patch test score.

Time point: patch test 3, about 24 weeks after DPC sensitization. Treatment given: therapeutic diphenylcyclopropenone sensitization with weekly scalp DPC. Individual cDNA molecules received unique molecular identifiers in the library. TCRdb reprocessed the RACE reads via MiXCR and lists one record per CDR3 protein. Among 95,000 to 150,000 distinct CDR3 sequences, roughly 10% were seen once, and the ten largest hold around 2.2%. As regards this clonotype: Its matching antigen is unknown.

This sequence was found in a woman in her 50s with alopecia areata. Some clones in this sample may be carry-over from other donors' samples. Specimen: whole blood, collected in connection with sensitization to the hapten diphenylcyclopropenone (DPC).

Written as DNA, the CDR3 is TGTGCCAGCAGCGTTGCGACTAGCGGGGGATCCCAAGAGACCCAGTACTTC. Encoded protein: CASSVATSGGSQETQYF. The chain recombines TRBV9 with TRBJ2-5; TRBD2 matches 12 bases. The ends lost 2 bases at V and 1 base at J; junction bases unmatched: 6. Germline V lookup: CDR1 SGDLS, CDR2 YYNGEE. The CDR3 loop spans 17 amino acids.